This is a list of T cell receptor beta chains from one sample in a study of T cell changes during pregnancy in multiple sclerosis. Method: immunoSEQ multiplex PCR; TCRdb's copy keeps in-frame clones and lacks some. The sample contains under 40,000 clones, around 92% of which appear only once. The sequencing here drew on CD8+ T cells from peripheral blood mononuclear cells, taken before pregnancy. These receptor sequences come from a female donor with multiple sclerosis, enrolled in a pregnancy study. Each CDR3 is given with its conserved first and last residue. The D gene is left open where the match is weak. Where a row states a size, it is once, few, many or the class of an expanded clone; other rows omit it.

TRBV5-4	TRBJ2-3	-	-	CASSWGEDTQYF	TGTGCCAGCAGCTGGGGGGAAGATACGCAGTATTTT
TRBV5-6	TRBJ2-1	-	-	CASSLGKGVIF	TGTGCCAGCAGCTTGGGGAAGGGGGTGATCTTC
TRBV6-1	TRBJ1-5	-	-	CASSEGWRQPQHF	TGTGCCAGCAGTGAAGGGTGGCGGCAGCCCCAGCATTTT
TRBV2	TRBJ1-1	TRBD1	-	CASRPDRVLDTEAFF	TGTGCCAGCAGGCCCGACAGGGTCTTGGACACTGAAGCTTTCTTT
TRBV7-8	TRBJ2-1	-	-	CASSLIGRYNEQFF	TGTGCCAGCAGCTTAATTGGGCGATACAATGAGCAGTTCTTC
TRBV7-8	TRBJ2-1	TRBD1	-	CASSLGQGAYNEQFF	TGTGCCAGCAGCTTGGGACAGGGGGCCTACAATGAGCAGTTCTTC
TRBV28	TRBJ2-2	-	-	CASSLEDGNTGELFF	TGTGCCAGCAGTTTAGAGGATGGGAACACCGGGGAGCTGTTTTTT
TRBV27	TRBJ2-3	TRBD1	-	CASSFILTGLSLDTQYF	TGTGCCAGCAGTTTTATCTTGACAGGGCTAAGCTTGGATACGCAGTATTTT
TRBV27	TRBJ2-5	-	once	CASSPLGGEGQETQYF	TGTGCCAGCAGTCCGTTAGGGGGAGAAGGTCAAGAGACCCAGTACTTC
TRBV19	TRBJ2-5	-	-	CASSIQGIQGQETQYF	TGTGCCAGTAGTATACAAGGGATCCAGGGACAAGAGACCCAGTACTTC
TRBV4-1	TRBJ1-4	-	-	CASSQDARMQEKLFF	TGCGCCAGCAGCCAAGATGCGAGGATGCAAGAAAAACTGTTTTTT
TRBV7-8	TRBJ2-5	TRBD1	-	CASRSYWDREGETQYF	TGTGCCAGCAGATCCTACTGGGACAGGGAGGGGGAGACCCAGTACTTC
TRBV10-3	TRBJ2-6	TRBD1	-	CAISEFLEAGGAWANVLTF	TGTGCCATCAGTGAGTTTCTGGAGGCAGGGGGTGCCTGGGCCAACGTCCTGACTTTC
TRBV30	TRBJ2-2	-	few	CAWTVYRGRRAGELFF	TGTGCCTGGACCGTTTACAGGGGTCGGAGGGCCGGGGAGCTGTTTTTT
TRBV4-2	TRBJ1-6	TRBD1	once	CASSQDLFPGQGVGNSPLHF	TGTGCCAGCAGCCAAGATCTATTTCCGGGACAGGGGGTTGGTAATTCACCCCTCCACTTT
TRBV7-2	TRBJ2-5	TRBD2	-	CASSLEAGEETQYF	TGTGCCAGCAGCTTAGAAGCGGGAGAAGAGACCCAGTACTTC
TRBV6-5	TRBJ2-7	TRBD1	-	CASIDRASEQYF	TGTGCCAGCATTGACAGGGCTAGCGAGCAGTACTTC
TRBV29-1	TRBJ2-7	-	-	CSVYSGQYEQYF	TGCAGCGTTTACAGTGGCCAGTACGAGCAGTACTTC
TRBV7-9	TRBJ2-7	TRBD1	-	CATENRGWGTGDSYEQYF	TGTGCCACCGAAAACAGGGGGTGGGGAACGGGGGACTCCTACGAGCAGTACTTC
TRBV5-8	TRBJ2-2	TRBD1	-	CASRYTGGAPAGELFF	TGTGCCAGCAGGTATACAGGGGGCGCCCCTGCCGGGGAGCTGTTTTTT
TRBV7-9	TRBJ2-1	TRBD2	-	CASSPVAGGPHEQFF	TGTGCCAGCAGCCCCGTGGCGGGAGGGCCCCATGAGCAGTTCTTC
TRBV6-5	TRBJ2-3	-	-	CASSYVEGTDTQYF	TGTGCCAGCAGTTACGTTGAGGGCACAGATACGCAGTATTTT
TRBV28	TRBJ1-3	-	-	CATTRGSGNTIYF	TGTGCCACCACCAGGGGATCCGGAAACACCATATATTTT
TRBV23-1	TRBJ1-5	-	-	CASSQSAQPQHF	TGCGCCAGCAGTCAATCAGCTCAGCCCCAGCATTTT
TRBV25-1	TRBJ2-7	TRBD2	-	CASSEYLAGEQYF	TGTGCCAGCAGTGAATATCTAGCGGGAGAGCAGTACTTC
TRBV6-4	TRBJ2-7	-	once	CASSERHGVIYEQYF	TGTGCCAGCAGTGAGCGACACGGTGTTATCTACGAGCAGTACTTC
TRBV5-1	TRBJ1-5	-	-	CASSLEGVNQPQHF	TGCGCCAGCAGCTTGGAAGGGGTCAATCAGCCCCAGCATTTT
TRBV9	TRBJ2-2	-	once	CASSAGGGASGELFF	TGTGCCAGCAGCGCCGGCGGAGGGGCGAGCGGGGAGCTGTTTTTT
TRBV10-3	TRBJ1-1	TRBD1	-	CAISAGTGGLNTEAFF	TGTGCCATCAGCGCCGGGACAGGGGGTTTGAACACTGAAGCTTTCTTT
TRBV7-6	TRBJ1-1	TRBD1	-	CASSFGQGSGTEAFF	TGTGCCAGCAGCTTCGGACAGGGGTCGGGCACTGAAGCTTTCTTT
TRBV4-1	TRBJ2-7	TRBD2	once	CASSRGLAGLYEQYF	TGCGCCAGCAGCAGAGGACTAGCGGGGCTATACGAGCAGTACTTC
TRBV27	TRBJ2-7	TRBD2	-	CASSLGTSGRPDREQYF	TGTGCCAGCAGTTTGGGGACTAGCGGGAGGCCGGATCGCGAGCAGTACTTC
TRBV4-1	TRBJ2-1	-	-	CASSQEGPGVGDEQFF	TGCGCCAGCAGCCAAGAAGGTCCCGGGGTCGGGGATGAGCAGTTCTTC
TRBV27	TRBJ2-6	TRBD1	-	CASSRDRVRGANVLTF	TGTGCCAGCAGTAGGGACAGGGTGAGGGGGGCCAACGTCCTGACTTTC
TRBV15	TRBJ2-5	TRBD2	-	CATSRDRSLAGKETQYF	TGTGCCACCAGCAGAGACCGATCATTAGCGGGGAAAGAGACCCAGTACTTC
TRBV11-2	TRBJ1-1	TRBD1	-	CASSLAPGDRGPGTEAFF	TGTGCCAGCAGCTTAGCGCCAGGGGACAGGGGGCCGGGTACTGAAGCTTTCTTT
TRBV9	TRBJ1-2	TRBD1	-	CASSPTSRDRGLGYTF	TGTGCCAGCAGCCCGACGTCCCGGGACAGGGGGCTCGGCTACACCTTC